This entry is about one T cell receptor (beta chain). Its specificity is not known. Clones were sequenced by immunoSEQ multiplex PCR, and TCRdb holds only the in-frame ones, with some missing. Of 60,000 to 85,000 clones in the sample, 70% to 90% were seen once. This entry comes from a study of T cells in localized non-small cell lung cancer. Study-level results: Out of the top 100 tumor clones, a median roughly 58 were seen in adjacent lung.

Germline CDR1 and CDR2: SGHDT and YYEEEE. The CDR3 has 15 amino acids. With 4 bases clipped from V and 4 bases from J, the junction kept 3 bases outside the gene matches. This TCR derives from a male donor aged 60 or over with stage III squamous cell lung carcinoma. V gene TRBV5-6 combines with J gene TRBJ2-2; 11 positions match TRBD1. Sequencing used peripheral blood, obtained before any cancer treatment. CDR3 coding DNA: TGTGCCAGCAGCATAGGGACAGGGGGCACCGGGGAGCTGTTTTTT. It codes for CASSIGTGGTGELFF.